Following are 5 T cell receptor beta chains from one sample sequenced in a study of beta chain features in type 1 diabetes. Every isolated RNA sample was fully reverse transcribed, so sequencing captured expressed TCRB transcripts. Method: immunoSEQ multiplex PCR; TCRdb's copy keeps in-frame clones and lacks some. The table has roughly 610,000 clones, about 16% seen once. Material for sequencing was naive CD4+ T cells from blood. Source of these receptors: a man in his late teens or twenties in good health.

This clone showed up just a few times. The rearrangement joins TRBV5-1 to TRBJ2-3; maybe TRBD1 (5 bases). V was trimmed by 4 bases and J by 3 bases, leaving 18 bases between them. CDR1 is SGHRS, CDR2 YFSETQ, per germline. This CDR3 has 16 amino acids. CDR3 sequence: CASSINRKPLTDTQYF. CDR3 DNA sequence: TGCGCCAGCAGCATAAACAGGAAACCTCTAACAGATACGCAGTATTTT.

This chain joins TRBV2 and TRBJ2-3; TRBD1 matches 8 bases. The trim removed 6 bases at V and 4 bases at J, leaving 6 bases unmatched. The CDR3 runs to 14 residues. Germline CDR1 reads SNHLY; CDR2 reads FYNNEI. The CDR3 is CASRRDRFSDTQYF. The CDR3 DNA sequence: TGTGCCAGCAGGCGGGACAGGTTCTCAGATACGCAGTATTTT.

V usage is TRBV6-4 and J usage is TRBJ2-1; no clear D. The CDR3 sequence is 14 residues long. Trimming cost V 0 bases and J 9 bases, with 12 bases left between them. Looked up from germline, CDR1 is MRHNA and CDR2 is SNTAGT. CDR3 nucleotides: TGTGCCAGCAGTGACTCGAGTAGTCGCGGTGAGCAGTTCTTC. This translates into CASSDSSSRGEQFF.

CDR3 sequence reads: CASSLGQGSSYEQYF. The CDR3 DNA sequence: TGTGCCAGCAGCTTAGGACAGGGATCCTCCTACGAGCAGTACTTC. The chain recombines TRBV11-1 with TRBJ2-7, with TRBD1 matching 7 bases. The CDR3 loop spans 15 amino acids. Germline CDR1 reads SGHAT; CDR2 reads FQDESV (reference sequence). The junction had 3 bases not matched to a gene; V was cut back by 1 base and J by 0 bases.

V usage is TRBV6-5 and J usage is TRBJ2-7, with a possible D match to TRBD2 (7 bases). Germline V gene data show CDR1 as MNHEY and CDR2 as SVGAGI. The CDR3 extends over 14 amino acids. The CDR3 protein is CDEWGGESSYEQYF. DNA for the CDR3: TGTGATGAATGGGGGGGCGAGAGCTCCTACGAGCAGTACTTC.